This passage covers 7 T cell receptor beta chains from one sample sequenced in a study of T cells in Graves' hyperthyroidism and ophthalmopathy. There were TCR beta CDR3 regions amplified from RNA transcripts. When the TCR CDR3 underwent first-round RT-PCR, the HTBI primer set was used. In TCRdb, the multiplex PCR reads were re-called with MiXCR into one record per CDR3 protein. The data contain 600,000 to 750,000 distinct CDR3 sequences, 17% of them singletons. The sequencing input was blood. These receptors came from a man in his fifties with Graves' hyperthyroidism.

The chain employs TRBV10-3 and TRBJ1-2; the D is unclear. The germline CDR1 and CDR2 sequences are ENHRY and SYGVKD. Trimming left V 6 bases short and J 0 bases short, with 17 bases between. The CDR3 has 16 amino acids. In nucleotides, the CDR3 is TGTGCCATCAGACATTTACACCTACTTACTAACTATGGCTACACCTTC. This sequence encodes CAIRHLHLLTNYGYTF.

This chain joins TRBV19 and TRBJ1-2; D gene uncertain. The V gene lost 5 bases and the J gene lost 0 bases, with 13 bases spanning the gap. Germline lookup yields CDR1 LNHDA and CDR2 SQIVND (reference sequence). The CDR3 consists of 15 residues. As DNA, the CDR3 is TGTGCCAGTAGTTCCCGTGTGGGAGCTAACTATGGCTACACCTTC. Translated: CASSSRVGANYGYTF. Variable domain in full (rest from reference TRBV19 and TRBJ1-2): DGGITQSPKYLFRKEGQNVTLSCEQNLNHDAMYWYRQDPGQGLRLIYYSQIVNDFQKGDIAEGYSVSREKKESFPLTVTSAQKNPTAFYLCASSSRVGANYGYTFGSGTRLTVV.

DNA of the CDR3: TGTGCCAGCAGTTCGACGTATAGGAGCAATGAGCAGTTCTTC. It specifies CASSSTYRSNEQFF. V is TRBV12-3 or TRBV12-4 and J is TRBJ2-1, with D hard to call. The CDR3 is 14 residues long. The V end was cut by 4 bases, the J end by 6 bases, with 13 bases between.

This clonotype was seen repeatedly, ten times or more. The J gene is TRBJ2-7, the V gene TRBV6-5; 9 bases map to TRBD2. Trimming took 1 base from V and 2 from J; bases not matched to a gene: 3. CDR1 is MNHEY, CDR2 SVGAGI, per germline. The length of the CDR3 is 15 residues. This CDR3 is CASSYLAGGPYEQYF. CDR3 in DNA: TGTGCCAGCAGTTACTTGGCGGGAGGGCCCTACGAGCAGTACTTC.

This clonotype was found a few times. V usage is TRBV5-1 and J usage is TRBJ1-1; maybe TRBD1 (5 bases). Trimming took 3 bases from V and 0 from J, leaving 15 bases between them. CDR1 is SGHRS, CDR2 YFSETQ, per germline. There are 16 residues in the CDR3. CDR3 amino acids: CASSWWDLSMNTEAFF. CDR3 DNA sequence: TGCGCCAGCAGCTGGTGGGACCTATCAATGAACACTGAAGCTTTCTTT.

The V and J genes are TRBV5-1 and TRBJ2-2; D call uncertain. Per the germline V gene, CDR1 is SGHRS and CDR2 is YFSETQ. The V end was cut by 2 bases, the J end by 0 bases, with 8 bases between. The CDR3 sequence is 15 residues long. The CDR3 region is CASSFNRANTGELFF. The CDR3 nucleotides read TGCGCCAGCAGCTTCAACCGGGCGAACACCGGGGAGCTGTTTTTT. Full variable domain (missing parts from reference TRBV5-1 and TRBJ2-2): KAGVTQTPRYLIKTRGQQVTLSCSPISGHRSVSWYQQTPGQGLQFLFEYFSETQRNKGNFPGRFSGRQFSNSRSEMNVSTLELGDSALYLCASSFNRANTGELFFGEGSRLTVL.

At least ten counts were recorded for this clonotype. The chain is built from TRBV28 and TRBJ1-4, with a possible D match to TRBD1 (6 bases). The CDR3 has 15 residues. V lost 6 bases, J lost 5 bases, and 16 bases lay in between. Per the germline V gene, CDR1 is MDHEN and CDR2 is SYDVKM. The CDR3 DNA follows: TGTGCCAGCAGCATTTACCGGGGGGCAAATGAAAAACTGTTTTTT. Translated: CASSIYRGANEKLFF.